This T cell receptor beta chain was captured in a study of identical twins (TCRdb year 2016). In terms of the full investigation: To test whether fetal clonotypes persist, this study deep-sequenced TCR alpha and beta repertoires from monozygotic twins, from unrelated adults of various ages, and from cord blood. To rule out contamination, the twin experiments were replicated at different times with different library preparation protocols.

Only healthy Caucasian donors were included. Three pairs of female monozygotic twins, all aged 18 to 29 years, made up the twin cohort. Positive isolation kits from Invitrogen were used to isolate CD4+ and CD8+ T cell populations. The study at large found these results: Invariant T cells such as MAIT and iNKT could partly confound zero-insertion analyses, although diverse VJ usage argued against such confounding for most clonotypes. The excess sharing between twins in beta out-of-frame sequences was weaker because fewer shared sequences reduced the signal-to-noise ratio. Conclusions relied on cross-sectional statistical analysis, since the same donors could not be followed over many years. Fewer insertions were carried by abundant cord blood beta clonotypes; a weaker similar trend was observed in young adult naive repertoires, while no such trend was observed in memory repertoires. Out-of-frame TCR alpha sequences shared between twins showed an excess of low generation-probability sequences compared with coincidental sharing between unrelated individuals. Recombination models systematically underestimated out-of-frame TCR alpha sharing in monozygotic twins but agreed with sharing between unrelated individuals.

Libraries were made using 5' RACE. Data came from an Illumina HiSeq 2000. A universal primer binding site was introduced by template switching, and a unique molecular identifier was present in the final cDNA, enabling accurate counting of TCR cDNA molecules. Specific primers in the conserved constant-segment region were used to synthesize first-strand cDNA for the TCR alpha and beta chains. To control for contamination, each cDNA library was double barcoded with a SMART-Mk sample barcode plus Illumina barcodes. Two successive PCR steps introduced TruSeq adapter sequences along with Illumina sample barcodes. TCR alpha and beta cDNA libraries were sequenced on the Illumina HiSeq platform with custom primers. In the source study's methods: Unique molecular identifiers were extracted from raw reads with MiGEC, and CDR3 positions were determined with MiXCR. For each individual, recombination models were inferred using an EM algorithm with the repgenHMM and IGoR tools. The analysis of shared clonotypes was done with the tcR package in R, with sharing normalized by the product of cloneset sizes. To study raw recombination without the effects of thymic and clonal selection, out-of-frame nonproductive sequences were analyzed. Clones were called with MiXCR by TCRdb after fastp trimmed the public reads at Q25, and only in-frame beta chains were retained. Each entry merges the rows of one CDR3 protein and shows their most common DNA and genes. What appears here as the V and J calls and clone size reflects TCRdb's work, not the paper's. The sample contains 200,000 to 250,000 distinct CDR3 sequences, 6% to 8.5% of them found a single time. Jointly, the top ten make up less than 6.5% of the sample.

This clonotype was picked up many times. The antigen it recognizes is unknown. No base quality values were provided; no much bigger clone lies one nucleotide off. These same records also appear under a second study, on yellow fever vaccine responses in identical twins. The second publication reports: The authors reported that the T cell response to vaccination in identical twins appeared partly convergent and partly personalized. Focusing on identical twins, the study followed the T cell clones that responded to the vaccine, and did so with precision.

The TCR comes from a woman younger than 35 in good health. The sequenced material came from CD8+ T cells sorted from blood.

The CDR3 loop reads CASSQLGDTQYF. The sequenced DNA is TGTGCCAGCAGCCAACTAGGAGATACGCAGTATTTT. This chain is built from TRBV3-1 and TRBJ2-3, with the D gene uncertain. The CDR3 goes from the cysteine to the phenylalanine over 12 residues. Of the read, only the CDR3 DNA is kept; its 36 bases are in frame from base 1. The V and J ends are trimmed by 2 bases and 5 bases, leaving 5 bases between them. CDR1 and CDR2, per the germline V gene (reference sequence), are LGHDT and YNNKEL.